This passage covers 14 T cell receptor beta chains from one sample sequenced in a study of glioma-infiltrating T cells. The iRepertoire nested amplicon-rescue multiplex PCR amplified TCR alpha and beta CDR3s from RNA. TCRdb independently ran MiXCR on the multiplex PCR reads; one entry per CDR3 protein. The sample lists about 130,000 distinct CDR3 sequences, 20% to 25% occurring once. The sample comprised glioma tissue, nonneoplastic brain tissue, or PBMCs (not recorded which). The receptors come from a human donor with low-grade glioma or glioblastoma, undergoing nonglioma brain surgery, or in good health (not recorded which).

This clonotype was counted many times. This chain connects TRBV14 to TRBJ2-7, with 9 bases fitting TRBD1. Germline V CDR1 and CDR2: SGHDN, FVKESK. Trimming at V came to 1 base and at J to 5 bases, leaving 3 bases not matched to a gene. The CDR3 has 14 amino acids. The CDR3 DNA is TGTGCCAGCAGCCAAGTGGGACAGGGTGACGAGCAGTACTTC. Its translation is CASSQVGQGDEQYF.

Worth noting for this clonotype: A much larger clone differs by one base, so this may be a read error. The J gene is TRBJ1-5, the V gene TRBV6-1; D is ambiguous. This CDR3 comprises 12 residues. Germline CDR1 MNHNS, CDR2 SASEGT. V was trimmed by 6 bases and J by 7 bases, leaving 10 bases between them. The CDR3 region is CASSTIEQPQHF. The CDR3 nucleotides are TGTGCCAGCAGCACTATTGAACAGCCCCAGCATTTT.

This clonotype was observed many times. The rearrangement uses TRBV7-2 and TRBJ2-7; D remains ambiguous. Germline V lookup: CDR1 SGHTA, CDR2 FQGNSA. This CDR3 spans 14 amino acids. V was shortened by 3 bases and J by 0 bases, with 9 bases between the two germline ends. CDR3 bases: TGTGCCAGCAGCTTGGACGGAGCCTCCTACGAGCAGTACTTC. Its translation: CASSLDGASYEQYF.

Note on this clonotype: Possible read error: a much larger clone is one base away. The chain links TRBV4-1 to TRBJ2-2; perhaps TRBD2 as D (7 bases). Germline V lookup: CDR1 MGHRA, CDR2 YSYEKL. The CDR3 is 18 residues long. The CDR3 bases are TGCGTCAGCAGCCAAGGAAGGGACTGGGGGGGCGCGTCCGGGGAGCTGTTTTTT. The encoded protein is CVSSQGRDWGGASGELFF.

This clonotype appeared many times. The J gene is TRBJ2-5, the V gene TRBV6-2 or TRBV6-3; D remains ambiguous. The V and J ends lost 2 bases and 1 base respectively, with 5 bases between them. The CDR3 has 13 residues. Germline CDR1 is MNHEY and CDR2 is SVGEGT. The CDR3 reads CASSYRSQETQYF. The DNA of the CDR3 is TGTGCCAGCAGTTACCGGAGCCAAGAGACCCAGTACTTC.

This clonotype has ten or more counts. The chain employs TRBV4-1 and TRBJ2-3; D possibly corresponds to TRBD2 (5 bases). The CDR3 has 14 amino acids. The germline gives CDR1 MGHRA, CDR2 YSYEKL. The germline V and J ends were trimmed by 4 bases and 4 bases, with 12 bases remaining between them. In DNA, the CDR3 is TGCGCCAGCAGCCCCGGGAAAGAGGCAGATACGCAGTATTTT. Amino acid sequence: CASSPGKEADTQYF.

Details on this clonotype: A much bigger clone sits one base away, suggesting this may be a read error. V and J are TRBV19 and TRBJ1-1; D possibly corresponds to TRBD1 (5 bases). The CDR3 contains 16 residues. Germline CDR1 and CDR2: LNHDA and SQIVND (reference sequence). Trimming left V 2 bases short and J 1 base short, with 14 bases between. The CDR3 DNA follows: TGTGCCAGTAGTATATATTTCGACAGATCGAACACTGAAGCTTTCTTT. Amino acid sequence: CASSIYFDRSNTEAFF.

This clonotype was seen ten or more times. The rearrangement uses TRBV6-1 and TRBJ1-6; D gene uncertain. The CDR3 totals 14 residues. Between the trimmed V and J ends, which lost 2 bases and 8 bases, there was a span of 10 bases. The V gene's germline CDR1 is MNHNS and CDR2 SASEGT. The CDR3 spells CASSEKGGDSPLHF. CDR3 in DNA: TGTGCCAGCAGTGAAAAGGGTGGGGATTCACCCCTCCACTTT.

This clonotype appeared many times. The rearrangement links TRBV4-1 to TRBJ1-2; 10 bases are a match to TRBD1. In germline, CDR1 is MGHRA, CDR2 YSYEKL. V shed 4 bases and J 3 bases; nucleotides not matched to a gene: 8. The CDR3 runs 16 residues. CDR3 bases: TGCGCCAGCAGCCCCCCGGGGACAGGGGCGTACTATGGCTACACCTTC. Translating it yields CASSPPGTGAYYGYTF.

For this clonotype: A read error is possible here, since a much larger clone lies one base away. The rearrangement joins TRBV6-6 to TRBJ1-5; tentative D call: TRBD1 (5 bases). The CDR3 spans 14 residues. Germline V lookup: CDR1 MNHNY, CDR2 SVGAGI (reference sequence). DNA for the CDR3: TGTGCCAGAAGTTGGGACGGACAAAATCAGCCCCAGCATTTT. Protein: CARSWDGQNQPQHF.

This clonotype was counted once. A single base separates this from a much larger clone, so it may be a read error. The chain carries TRBV5-1 and TRBJ1-1; D remains ambiguous. V was pared by 6 bases and J by 4 bases, with 19 bases between. The length of the CDR3 is 15 residues. From germline, CDR1 is SGHRS and CDR2 YFSETQ. CDR3 loop: CASTLETPCITEAFF. The CDR3 DNA is TGCGCCAGCACCCTTGAAACCCCATGTATCACTGAAGCTTTCTTT.

There are many counts of this clonotype. The V and J genes are TRBV28 and TRBJ1-6; D unresolved. V was trimmed by 3 bases and J by 7 bases, leaving 4 bases between them. In germline, CDR1 is MDHEN, CDR2 SYDVKM. The CDR3 consists of 12 residues. The CDR3 DNA reads as TGTGCCAGCAGTTTGAGGAATTCACCCCTCCACTTT. Protein sequence: CASSLRNSPLHF.

As concerns this clonotype: A much more abundant neighbour one base away suggests this may be a read error. The chain has TRBV6-1 and TRBJ2-7; 8 bases are shared with TRBD2. The V and J ends lost 6 bases and 10 bases, in that order; junction bases with no gene match: 20. Germline assignment: CDR1 MNHNS and CDR2 SASEGT. CDR3 size: 16 residues. The CDR3 DNA reads as TGTGCCAGCAGCTCCCCCACCGGAGCGGGGGTGAGCAGACAGTACTTC. This sequence encodes CASSSPTGAGVSRQYF.

About this clonotype: A much larger clonotype is one base distant, so this may be a read error. V gene TRBV20-1 combines with J gene TRBJ1-5; 9 bases are a match to TRBD1. Germline values: CDR1 DFQATT, CDR2 SNEGSKA (reference sequence). CDR3 size: 18 residues. For the CDR3, the DNA is TGCAGTGCTAGAGACCACGTCAGACAGGGGGTAGGTGATCAGCCCAAGCATTTT. Translated: CSARDHVRQGVGDQPKHF.